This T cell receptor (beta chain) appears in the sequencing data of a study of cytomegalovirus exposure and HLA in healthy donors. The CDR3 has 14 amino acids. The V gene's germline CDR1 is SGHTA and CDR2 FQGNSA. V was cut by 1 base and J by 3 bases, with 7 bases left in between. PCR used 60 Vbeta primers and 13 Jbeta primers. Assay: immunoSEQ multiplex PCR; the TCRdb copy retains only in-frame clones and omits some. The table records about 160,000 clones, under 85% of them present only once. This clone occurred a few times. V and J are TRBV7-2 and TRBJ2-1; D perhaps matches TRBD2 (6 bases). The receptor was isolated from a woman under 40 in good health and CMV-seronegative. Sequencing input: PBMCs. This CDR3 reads CASSLGGVYNEQFF. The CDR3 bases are TGTGCCAGCAGCTTAGGCGGGGTCTACAATGAGCAGTTCTTC. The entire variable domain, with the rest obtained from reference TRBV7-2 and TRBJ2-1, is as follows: GAGVSQSPSNKVTEKGKDVELRCDPISGHTALYWYRQSLGQGLEFLIYFQGNSAPDKSGLPSDRFSAERTGGSVSTLTIQRTQQEDSAVYLCASSLGGVYNEQFFGPGTRLTVL.